This TCR beta chain came from a study of blood T cell repertoires in COVID-19. About the study: Acute and convalescent COVID-19 specimens originated in the United States, Italy and Spain.

The CDR3 contains 13 residues. The germline CDR1 and CDR2 sequences are MDHEN and SYDVKM. V shed 3 bases and J 6 bases; nucleotides not matched to a gene: 1. Generated by immunoSEQ multiplex PCR, the TCRdb table keeps only in-frame clones and is missing some. The table includes 75,000 to 95,000 clones, roughly 87% detected once. This clone turned up a few times. This TCR was recovered from a woman in her fifties or sixties with COVID-19, enrolled during active disease. The chain employs TRBV28 and TRBJ1-2; 10 bases agree with TRBD1. Material for sequencing was peripheral blood. CDR3 in amino acids: CASSLGTGDGYTF. For the CDR3, the DNA is TGTGCCAGCAGTTTGGGGACAGGGGATGGCTACACCTTC.